The rows below give T cell receptor beta chains drawn from one sample of a study of shared T cell receptors in the human thymus. TCRdb's table, derived via immunoSEQ multiplex PCR, lists solely in-frame clones and lacks some. This table holds approximately 760,000 clones, roughly 88% found once. The sample also formed part of further work on human thymus T cells.

The sequenced sample consisted of thymocytes. Receptors were obtained from a girl in the first two years of life with a congenital heart defect. Both conserved end residues are part of each CDR3. D genes are given only for firm matches. The size field is filled for only some rows; it gives once, few, many or a size class.

CDR3 length | J gene | D gene | V gene | clone size | CDR3 protein | CDR3 DNA
14 | TRBJ2-7 | TRBD2 | TRBV2 | - | CATNRGGSDGEQYF | TGTGCCACCAATCGGGGGGGGTCGGACGGCGAGCAGTACTTC
19 | TRBJ2-2 | TRBD1 | TRBV2 | few | CASSVGTGGSDADTGELFF | TGTGCCAGCAGTGTTGGGACAGGTGGCTCAGATGCGGACACCGGGGAGCTGTTTTTT
16 | TRBJ2-2 | TRBD1 | TRBV7-8 | - | CASSPGQGVNTGELFF | TGTGCCAGCAGCCCGGGACAGGGGGTAAACACCGGGGAGCTGTTTTTT
15 | TRBJ2-6 | - | TRBV5-6 | - | CASSYHQGWANVLTF | TGTGCCAGCAGCTACCATCAGGGATGGGCCAACGTCCTGACTTTC
16 | TRBJ2-1 | - | TRBV28 | - | CASSLWPGVVYNEQFF | TGTGCCAGCAGTTTATGGCCGGGAGTGGTTTACAATGAGCAGTTCTTC
18 | TRBJ1-1 | - | TRBV7-9 | - | CASSSPPGGGRGNTEAFF | TGTGCCAGCAGCTCCCCCCCCGGGGGCGGGAGGGGGAACACTGAAGCTTTCTTT
12 | TRBJ1-1 | TRBD1 | TRBV29-1 | - | CSGEGQGGEAFF | TGCAGCGGAGAGGGACAGGGAGGTGAAGCTTTCTTT
13 | TRBJ2-5 | - | TRBV27 | - | CASSLRFGGTQYF | TGTGCCAGCAGTTTACGGTTCGGCGGGACCCAGTACTTC
13 | TRBJ1-1 | - | TRBV6-5 | - | CASSYEGDTEAFF | TGTGCCAGCAGTTACGAGGGGGACACTGAAGCTTTCTTT
18 | TRBJ2-5 | - | TRBV5-1 | - | CASSLGKDRQRSKETQYF | TGCGCCAGCAGCTTGGGAAAAGACCGACAGCGTTCAAAAGAGACCCAGTACTTC
16 | TRBJ2-2 | - | TRBV7-6 | - | CASSRFSHSNTGELFF | TGTGCCAGCAGCCGATTCAGCCACAGCAACACCGGGGAGCTGTTTTTT
14 | TRBJ1-2 | - | TRBV6-5 | - | CASSFSGQGSGYTF | TGTGCCAGCAGTTTCTCGGGTCAGGGTAGTGGCTACACCTTC
15 | TRBJ2-7 | TRBD2 | TRBV6-5 | once | CASSTGTSGGGKQYF | TGTGCCAGCAGTACCGGGACTAGCGGGGGCGGCAAGCAGTACTTC
17 | TRBJ2-7 | TRBD1 | TRBV4-3 | once | CASSLTTGTGGSYEQYF | TGCGCCAGCAGCCTCACTACCGGGACAGGGGGTTCCTACGAGCAGTACTTC
16 | TRBJ1-6 | TRBD1 | TRBV4-1 | once | CASSPPGPDRASPLHF | TGCGCCAGCAGCCCCCCAGGCCCGGACAGGGCCTCACCCCTCCACTTT
15 | TRBJ1-5 | TRBD1 | TRBV6-5 | - | CASSPDRGSNQPQHF | TGTGCCAGCAGCCCGGACAGGGGTAGCAATCAGCCCCAGCATTTT
17 | TRBJ2-7 | TRBD1 | TRBV9 | - | CASSADRGRLPSYEQYF | TGTGCCAGCAGCGCGGACAGGGGGCGCCTTCCCTCCTACGAGCAGTACTTC
15 | TRBJ2-2 | - | TRBV18 | once | CASSQYRGLTGELFF | TGTGCCAGCTCACAGTACAGGGGACTGACCGGGGAGCTGTTTTTT
16 | TRBJ1-5 | - | TRBV2 | - | CASSVFSWSAYQPQHF | TGTGCCAGCAGTGTGTTTAGCTGGAGTGCTTATCAGCCCCAGCATTTT
13 | TRBJ2-7 | TRBD1 | TRBV10-3 | - | CAISGTGGGEQYF | TGTGCCATCAGTGGGACAGGGGGCGGCGAGCAGTACTTC
12 | TRBJ2-7 | TRBD2 | TRBV7-2 | - | CASGPGLEVQYF | TGTGCCAGCGGCCCGGGACTAGAGGTGCAGTACTTC
18 | TRBJ2-5 | TRBD1 | TRBV15 | - | CATSRDDNQTQGAKTQYF | TGTGCCACCAGCAGAGACGATAATCAAACACAGGGGGCCAAGACCCAGTACTTC
13 | TRBJ2-5 | - | TRBV5-1 | - | CASTRESRETQYF | TGCGCCAGCACCAGGGAAAGTAGAGAGACCCAGTACTTC
14 | TRBJ1-2 | - | TRBV7-4 | - | CASSLVQGDYGYTF | TGTGCCAGCAGCTTAGTTCAGGGTGACTATGGCTACACCTTC
11 | TRBJ2-7 | - | TRBV29-1 | - | CSVGGDYEQYF | TGCAGCGTTGGGGGGGACTACGAGCAGTACTTC
15 | TRBJ2-1 | - | TRBV5-1 | - | CASSLLGGARNEQFF | TGCGCCAGCAGCCTGTTGGGGGGGGCGCGGAATGAGCAGTTCTTC
12 | TRBJ1-2 | TRBD1 | TRBV19 | - | CASTTGVDGYTF | TGTGCCAGTACCACAGGGGTGGATGGCTACACCTTC
14 | TRBJ1-6 | - | TRBV19 | - | CASSTAIDRSPLHF | TGTGCCAGTAGTACAGCTATAGACAGGTCACCCCTCCACTTT
14 | TRBJ2-1 | - | TRBV2 | - | CASSQGVQYNEQFF | TGTGCCAGCAGTCAGGGTGTTCAGTACAATGAGCAGTTCTTC
19 | TRBJ1-5 | - | TRBV11-2 | - | CASSPKSGVLSIPNQPQHF | TGTGCCAGCAGCCCGAAATCAGGGGTTCTGAGTATCCCTAATCAGCCCCAGCATTTT
19 | TRBJ2-1 | TRBD1 | TRBV15 | - | CATSRDPTPAGGSYNEQFF | TGTGCCACCAGCAGAGATCCAACCCCTGCAGGGGGCTCCTACAATGAGCAGTTCTTC
14 | TRBJ1-5 | - | TRBV19 | - | CASSIDNSTWAQHF | TGTGCCAGTAGTATTGACAACTCCACTTGGGCCCAGCATTTT
11 | TRBJ1-1 | - | TRBV20-1 | - | CSARGREGAFF | TGCAGTGCTAGAGGACGAGAGGGAGCTTTCTTT
15 | TRBJ2-6 | - | TRBV7-3 | - | CASSPSGSGANVLTF | TGTGCCAGCAGCCCCTCGGGCTCTGGGGCCAACGTCCTGACTTTC
13 | TRBJ1-2 | - | TRBV2 | - | CASSSGRRRGYTF | TGTGCCAGCAGTTCCGGGAGAAGAAGGGGTTACACCTTC